A selection of T cell receptor beta chains follows, all from one sample in a study of STAT3 mutations in large granular lymphocyte leukemia. Sequencing was performed with immunoSEQ multiplex PCR; in TCRdb, only in-frame clones are kept and a portion is missing. Of about 16,000 clones in the sample, about 83% were seen once. The sample was peripheral blood mononuclear cells. Receptor source: a man aged 50 to 59 with T-cell large granular lymphocyte leukemia. Some clones in this sample may be carry-over from other donors' samples. CDR3s include the opening cysteine and the closing phenylalanine or tryptophan. The order of the fields is clone size, J gene, V gene, CDR3 protein. Some rows mark clone size as missing; the rest say once, few, many or name a class of expanded clone.

NA	TRBJ1-3	TRBV27	CASSSYQDPNTIYF
NA	TRBJ2-3	TRBV4-3	CASSHRQGRGTDTQYF
NA	TRBJ1-5	TRBV2	CASSSDGQGSNQPQHF
NA	TRBJ2-2	TRBV7-9	CASSLASGNTGELFF
NA	TRBJ2-7	TRBV11-3	CASSLGDASSYEQYF
NA	TRBJ2-2	TRBV19	CASSIGLGELFF
NA	TRBJ1-2	TRBV29-1	CSAIDPGRGNYGYTF
NA	TRBJ2-3	TRBV4-3	CASSHGTSGGDTQYF
NA	TRBJ2-7	TRBV10-2	CASSGGGRSYEQYF
NA	TRBJ2-5	TRBV5-1	CASSLGFVGARETQYF
NA	TRBJ2-5	TRBV5-8	CASSSGTRQETQYF
few	TRBJ1-5	TRBV6-5	CASSYSGANQPQHF
NA	TRBJ2-3	TRBV27	CASSLRGVDTQYF
NA	TRBJ1-6	TRBV18	CASSPGTGQSPLHF
NA	TRBJ1-6	TRBV2	CASSEETRANSPLHF
NA	TRBJ2-2	TRBV7-8	CASSLVDTGELFF
NA	TRBJ2-3	TRBV10-1	CASSDTDDTQYF
NA	TRBJ1-4	TRBV5-1	CASSLGGEREKLFF
NA	TRBJ2-7	TRBV5-4	CASSLDRVGSYEQYF
once	TRBJ2-7	TRBV7-2	CASSWPGHRRYEQYF
NA	TRBJ2-7	TRBV5-4	CASSWGGRQGSHEQYF
NA	TRBJ2-7	TRBV6-5	CASSETGGGDEQYF
few	TRBJ1-1	TRBV15	CATSILLVDTEAFF
NA	TRBJ2-7	TRBV18	CASSPAGGANAYEQYF
NA	TRBJ2-7	TRBV2	CASRDSPSYEQYF
NA	TRBJ1-1	TRBV9	CASSIRQGPNTEAFF
once	TRBJ2-7	TRBV6-5	CASSYWDRGLYEQYF
NA	TRBJ1-2	TRBV27	CASSFRGAFDGYTF
NA	TRBJ2-2	TRBV18	CASSEFLGTPTGELFF
NA	TRBJ2-7	TRBV7-2	CASSLAPGDPYEQYF
once	TRBJ1-4	TRBV7-2	CASSSDRGDEKLFF
NA	TRBJ2-3	TRBV5-1	CASSKTSGADTQYF
NA	TRBJ2-7	TRBV20-1	CSAISYEQYF
NA	TRBJ2-1	TRBV7-2	CASSRIRNEQFF
NA	TRBJ1-5	TRBV6-1	CASSELGQGSTQPQHF
NA	TRBJ2-5	TRBV7-2	CASSLDEGLQETQYF
few	TRBJ1-4	TRBV2	CASRYLDEKLFF
NA	TRBJ2-4	TRBV19	CASSIDGRGRTPYF
NA	TRBJ2-1	TRBV9	CASSVGTLSYNEQFF
NA	TRBJ2-1	TRBV5-4	CASSARARSGLNEQFF
NA	TRBJ2-1	TRBV5-4	CASSPPRGNEQFF
NA	TRBJ1-5	TRBV6-5	CASGGAPNQPQHF
NA	TRBJ2-5	TRBV11-1	CASSSGPTGETQYF
NA	TRBJ2-7	TRBV5-1	CASSLDGGGAYEQYF
NA	TRBJ1-5	TRBV7-9	CASSLGGERQPQHF
once	TRBJ2-3	TRBV25-1	CASSAGSTDTQYF
NA	TRBJ2-6	TRBV6-4	CASSDGHHSGANVLTF
few	TRBJ2-7	TRBV7-8	CASSLTLRQGPHEQYF
NA	TRBJ1-4	TRBV5-1	CASSSSWNGDEKLFF